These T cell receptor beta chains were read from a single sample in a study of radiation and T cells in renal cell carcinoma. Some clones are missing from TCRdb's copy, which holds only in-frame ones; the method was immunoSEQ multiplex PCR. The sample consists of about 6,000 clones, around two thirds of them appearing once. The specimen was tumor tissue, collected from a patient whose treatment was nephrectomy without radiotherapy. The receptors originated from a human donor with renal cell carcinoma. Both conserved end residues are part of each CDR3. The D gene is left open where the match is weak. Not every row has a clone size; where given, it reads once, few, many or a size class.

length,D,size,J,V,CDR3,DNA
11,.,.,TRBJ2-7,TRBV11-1,CASSLKGEQYF,TGTGCCAGCAGCTTAAAAGGGGAGCAGTACTTC
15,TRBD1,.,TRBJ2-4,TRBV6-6,CASGGQGKSKNIQYF,TGTGCCAGCGGAGGACAGGGAAAGTCCAAAAACATTCAGTACTTC
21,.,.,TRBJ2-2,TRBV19,CASSIGFWTVGTTPNTGELFF,TGTGCCAGTAGTATCGGTTTTTGGACCGTGGGGACGACTCCGAACACCGGGGAGCTGTTTTTT
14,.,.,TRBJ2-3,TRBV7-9,CASRGGSSTDTQYF,TGTGCCAGCAGGGGCGGATCTAGCACAGATACGCAGTATTTT
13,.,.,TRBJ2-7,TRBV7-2,CASSPRGDYEQYF,TGTGCCAGCAGCCCCCGGGGCGACTACGAGCAGTACTTC
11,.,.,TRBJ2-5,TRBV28,CASSIRETQYF,TGTGCCAGCAGTATTCGAGAGACCCAGTACTTC
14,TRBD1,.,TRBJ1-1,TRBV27,CASSFSFGTGAAFF,TGTGCCAGCAGTTTTTCGTTCGGGACAGGTGCGGCTTTCTTT
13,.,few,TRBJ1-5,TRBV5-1,CASSLSVNQPQHF,TGCGCCAGCAGCTTGAGTGTTAATCAGCCCCAGCATTTT
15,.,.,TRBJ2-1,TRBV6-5,CASSRSGVGQYEQFF,TGTGCCAGCAGTCGTAGCGGAGTAGGACAGTATGAGCAGTTCTTC
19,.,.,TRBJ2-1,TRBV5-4,CASTPMGERRRTSYNEQFF,TGTGCCAGCACCCCCATGGGGGAGCGCCGAAGGACCTCCTACAATGAGCAGTTCTTC
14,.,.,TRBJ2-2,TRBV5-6,CASSRRLNTGELFF,TGTGCCAGCAGCCGGAGGTTGAACACCGGGGAGCTGTTTTTT
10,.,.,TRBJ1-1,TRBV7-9,CAAESTEAFF,TGTGCCGCGGAGTCCACTGAAGCTTTCTTT
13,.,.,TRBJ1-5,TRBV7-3,CASSLSSNQPQHF,TGTGCCAGCAGCTTAAGTAGCAATCAGCCCCAGCATTTT
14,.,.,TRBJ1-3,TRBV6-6,CASGAAAFGNTIYF,TGTGCCAGCGGGGCAGCAGCGTTTGGAAACACCATATATTTT
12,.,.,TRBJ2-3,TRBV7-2,CASSPYTDTQYF,TGTGCCAGCAGCCCATACACAGATACGCAGTATTTT
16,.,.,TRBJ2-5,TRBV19,CASSARGSGGTETQYF,TGTGCCAGTAGTGCTCGGGGGTCGGGGGGCACGGAGACCCAGTACTTC
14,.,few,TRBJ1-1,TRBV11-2,CASSLEGAYTEAFF,TGTGCCAGCAGCTTAGAAGGGGCGTACACTGAAGCTTTCTTT
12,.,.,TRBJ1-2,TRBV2,CASSSQVYGYTF,TGTGCCAGCAGCTCCCAAGTCTATGGCTACACCTTC
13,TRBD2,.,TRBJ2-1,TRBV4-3,CASSQAAGDEQFF,TGCGCCAGCAGCCAAGCCGCGGGAGACGAGCAGTTCTTC
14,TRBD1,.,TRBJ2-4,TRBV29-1,CSAQQGPLPNIQYF,TGCAGCGCCCAACAGGGGCCGCTCCCAAACATTCAGTACTTC
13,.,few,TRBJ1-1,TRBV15,CATSRGLNTEAFF,TGTGCCACCAGCAGAGGATTGAACACTGAAGCTTTCTTT
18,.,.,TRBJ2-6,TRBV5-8,CASSFDKGGSSGANVLTF,TGTGCCAGCAGCTTCGATAAAGGGGGTAGTTCTGGGGCCAACGTCCTGACTTTC
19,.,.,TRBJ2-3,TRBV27,CASRRWGGWPTLDTDTQYF,TGTGCCAGCAGACGGTGGGGGGGCTGGCCCACCCTAGACACAGATACGCAGTATTTT
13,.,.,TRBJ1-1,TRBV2,CASELGSNTEAFF,TGTGCCAGCGAGCTAGGCTCGAACACTGAAGCTTTCTTT
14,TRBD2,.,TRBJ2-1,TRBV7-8,CASSTGLAGDEQFF,TGTGCCAGCAGCACGGGACTAGCGGGAGATGAGCAGTTCTTC
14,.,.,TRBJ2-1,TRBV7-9,CASSPGFGTPGGFF,TGTGCCAGCAGCCCAGGGTTTGGGACTCCCGGCGGGTTCTTC
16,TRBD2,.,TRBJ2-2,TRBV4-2,CASSKGTSGSTGELFF,TGTGCCAGCAGCAAAGGGACTAGCGGGAGCACCGGGGAGCTGTTTTTT
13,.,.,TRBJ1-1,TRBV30,CAWSVRGNTEAFF,TGTGCCTGGAGTGTACGGGGGAACACTGAAGCTTTCTTT
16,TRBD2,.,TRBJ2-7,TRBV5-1,CASRRDVREGTYEQYF,TGCGCCAGCAGACGAGACGTGAGGGAGGGAACCTACGAGCAGTACTTC
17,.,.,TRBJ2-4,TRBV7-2,CASSLAQRTTAKNIQYF,TGTGCCAGCAGCTTAGCGCAGAGGACTACAGCCAAAAACATTCAGTACTTC
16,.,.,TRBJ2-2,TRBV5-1,CASSLGGGANTGELFF,TGCGCCAGCAGCTTGGGTGGAGGGGCGAACACCGGGGAGCTGTTTTTT
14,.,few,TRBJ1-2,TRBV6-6,CASSQPWADYGYTF,TGTGCCAGCAGTCAACCTTGGGCAGACTATGGCTACACCTTC
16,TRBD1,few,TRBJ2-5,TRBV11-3,CASSLGQGVVGETQYF,TGTGCCAGCAGCTTGGGACAGGGGGTCGTAGGAGAGACCCAGTACTTC
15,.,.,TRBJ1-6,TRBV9,CASSVAQGLSSPLHF,TGTGCCAGCAGCGTAGCCCAGGGCCTAAGTTCACCCCTCCACTTT
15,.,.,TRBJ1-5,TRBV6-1,CASRTGTATAQPQHF,TGTGCCAGCCGAACTGGGACGGCGACCGCTCAGCCCCAGCATTTT
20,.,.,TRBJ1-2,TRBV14,CASRPPSGVPGDRHYYGYTF,TGTGCCAGCAGACCACCATCCGGGGTACCTGGGGACCGCCACTACTATGGCTACACCTTC
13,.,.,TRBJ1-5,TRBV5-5,CASSRQTNQPQHF,TGTGCCAGCAGCAGGCAGACCAATCAGCCCCAGCATTTT
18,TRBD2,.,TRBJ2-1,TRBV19,CASSTNTGTSGRGIEQFF,TGTGCCAGTAGTACAAATACCGGGACTAGCGGGAGGGGCATTGAGCAGTTCTTC
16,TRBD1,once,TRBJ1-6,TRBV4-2,CASSQDPGQGNSPLHF,TGTGCCAGCAGCCAAGATCCCGGACAGGGCAATTCACCCCTCCACTTT
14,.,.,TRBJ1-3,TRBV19,CASRSGSSGNTIYF,TGTGCCAGTAGAAGCGGCAGCTCTGGAAACACCATATATTTT
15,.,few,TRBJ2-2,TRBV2,CASSVEAGSAGELFF,TGTGCCAGCAGTGTTGAGGCAGGGAGTGCCGGGGAGCTGTTTTTT
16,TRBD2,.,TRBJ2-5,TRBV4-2,CASSSLSGRMVETQYF,TGTGCCAGCAGCTCACTTAGCGGGAGGATGGTAGAGACCCAGTACTTC
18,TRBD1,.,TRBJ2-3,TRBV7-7,CASSPGQGHPYGVDTQYF,TGTGCTAGCAGCCCAGGACAGGGCCACCCCTACGGAGTGGATACGCAGTATTTT
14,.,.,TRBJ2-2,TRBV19,CASSIDLGTGELFF,TGTGCCAGTAGTATAGATCTAGGGACCGGGGAGCTGTTTTTT
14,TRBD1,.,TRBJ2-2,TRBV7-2,CASSPTGMAGELFF,TGTGCCAGCAGCCCGACAGGGATGGCGGGGGAGCTGTTTTTT
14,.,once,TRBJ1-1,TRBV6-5,CASRGTLVGTEAFF,TGTGCCAGCAGGGGCACGTTGGTCGGCACTGAAGCTTTCTTT
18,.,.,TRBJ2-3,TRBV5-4,CASSLGQRRTTHTDTQYF,TGTGCCAGCAGCTTAGGGCAAAGACGGACTACCCACACAGATACGCAGTATTTT
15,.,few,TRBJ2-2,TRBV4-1,CASSQQAPNTGELFF,TGCGCCAGCAGCCAGCAGGCCCCGAACACCGGGGAGCTGTTTTTT
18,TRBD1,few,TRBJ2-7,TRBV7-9,CASSLGRTGRKPSYEQYF,TGTGCCAGCAGCTTAGGTAGGACAGGCCGCAAACCCTCCTACGAGCAGTACTTC
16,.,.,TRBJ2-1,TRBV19,CASSIGGRGKYNEQFF,TGTGCCAGTAGTATCGGGGGCAGGGGGAAATACAATGAGCAGTTCTTC
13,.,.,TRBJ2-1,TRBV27,CASSRTNYNEQFF,TGTGCCAGCAGTCGGACCAATTACAATGAGCAGTTCTTC
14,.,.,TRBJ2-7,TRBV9,CASSVGLGGDEQYF,TGTGCCAGCAGCGTAGGCCTGGGTGGAGACGAGCAGTACTTC
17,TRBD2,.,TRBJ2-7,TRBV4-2,CASSRITGTSVSYEQYF,TGTGCCAGCAGCCGCATTACCGGGACTAGCGTTTCCTACGAGCAGTACTTC
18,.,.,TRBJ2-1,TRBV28,CASSLVRWAGQGGTEQFF,TGTGCCAGCAGTTTGGTACGCTGGGCCGGCCAGGGGGGTACTGAGCAGTTCTTC
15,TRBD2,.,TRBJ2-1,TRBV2,CASSESSGGYNEQFF,TGTGCCAGCAGTGAATCTAGCGGGGGATACAATGAGCAGTTCTTC
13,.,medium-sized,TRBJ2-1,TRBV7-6,CASSSVDYNEQFF,TGTGCCAGCAGCTCGGTGGACTACAATGAGCAGTTCTTC
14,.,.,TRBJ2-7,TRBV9,CASSVDLASYEQYF,TGTGCCAGCAGCGTAGATTTAGCGAGCTACGAGCAGTACTTC
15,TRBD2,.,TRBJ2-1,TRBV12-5,CASGGGLAGAPEQFF,TGTGCTAGTGGTGGGGGACTAGCGGGGGCCCCTGAGCAGTTCTTC
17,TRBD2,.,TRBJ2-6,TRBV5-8,CASRPIGRASGANVLTF,TGTGCCAGCAGACCTATAGGGAGGGCCTCTGGGGCCAACGTCCTGACTTTC
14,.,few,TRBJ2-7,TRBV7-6,CASSLAGAVYEQYF,TGTGCCAGCAGCTTAGCGGGAGCGGTCTACGAGCAGTACTTC